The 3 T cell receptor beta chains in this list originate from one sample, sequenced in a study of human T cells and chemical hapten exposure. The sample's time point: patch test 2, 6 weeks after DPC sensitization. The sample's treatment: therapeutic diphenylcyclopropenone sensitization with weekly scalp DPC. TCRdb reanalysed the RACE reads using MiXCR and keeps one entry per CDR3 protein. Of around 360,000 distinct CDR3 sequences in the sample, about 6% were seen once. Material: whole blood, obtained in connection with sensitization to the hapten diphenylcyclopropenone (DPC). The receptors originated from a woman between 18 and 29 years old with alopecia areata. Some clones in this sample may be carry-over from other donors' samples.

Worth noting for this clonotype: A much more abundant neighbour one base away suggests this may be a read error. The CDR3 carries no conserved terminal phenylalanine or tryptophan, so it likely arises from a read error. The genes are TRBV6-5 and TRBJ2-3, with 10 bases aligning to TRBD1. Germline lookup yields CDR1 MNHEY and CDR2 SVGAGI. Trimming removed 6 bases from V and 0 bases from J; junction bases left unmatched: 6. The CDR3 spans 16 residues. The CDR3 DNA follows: TGTGCCAGCAGCTTAACGACAGGGGGCAGCACAGATACGCAGTATTAT. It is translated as CASSLTTGGSTDTQYY.

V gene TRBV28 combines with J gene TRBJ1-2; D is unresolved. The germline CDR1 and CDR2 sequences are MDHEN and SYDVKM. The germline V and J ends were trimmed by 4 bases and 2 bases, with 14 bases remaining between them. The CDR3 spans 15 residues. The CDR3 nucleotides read TGTGCCAGCAGTTCCCCCTCTGACGGGAACTATGGCTACACCTTC. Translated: CASSSPSDGNYGYTF.

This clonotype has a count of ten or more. The CDR3 region has the DNA TGTGCCAGCAGTCGGACAGTAATGAACACTGAAGCTTTCTTT. Its protein is CASSRTVMNTEAFF. The chain combines TRBV12-3 or TRBV12-4 with TRBJ1-1, with D perhaps matching TRBD1 (6 bases). V was pared by 5 bases and J by 0 bases, with 10 bases between. The length of the CDR3 is 14 residues.